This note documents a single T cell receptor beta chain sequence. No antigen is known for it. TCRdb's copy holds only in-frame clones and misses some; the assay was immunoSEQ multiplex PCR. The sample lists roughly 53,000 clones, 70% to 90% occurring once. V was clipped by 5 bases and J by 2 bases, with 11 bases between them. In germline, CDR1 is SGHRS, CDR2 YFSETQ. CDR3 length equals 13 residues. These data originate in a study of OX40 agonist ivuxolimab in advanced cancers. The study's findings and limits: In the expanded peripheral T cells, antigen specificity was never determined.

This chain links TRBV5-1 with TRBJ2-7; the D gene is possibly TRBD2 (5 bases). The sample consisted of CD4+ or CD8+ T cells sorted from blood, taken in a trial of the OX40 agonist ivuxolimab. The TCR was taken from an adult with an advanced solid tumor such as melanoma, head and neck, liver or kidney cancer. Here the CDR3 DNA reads TGCGCCAGCAGACTAGGTCCCCCCTACGAGCAGTACTTC. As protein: CASRLGPPYEQYF. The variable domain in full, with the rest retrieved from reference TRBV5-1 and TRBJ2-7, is KAGVTQTPRYLIKTRGQQVTLSCSPISGHRSVSWYQQTPGQGLQFLFEYFSETQRNKGNFPGRFSGRQFSNSRSEMNVSTLELGDSALYLCASRLGPPYEQYFGPGTRLTVT.